Below are 10 T cell receptor beta chains sequenced from a single sample in a study of blood T cell repertoires in COVID-19. The repertoire was sequenced with immunoSEQ multiplex PCR; TCRdb's copy has only in-frame clones and lacks some. The top ten hold approximately 2.9% of the sample, which has a few hundred thousand clones, about 87% seen once. The source material was peripheral blood. These receptors were obtained from a man aged 55 to 69 with acute or convalescent COVID-19.

The chain couples TRBV28 to TRBJ2-1; possible D gene TRBD1, 5 bases. Per the germline V gene, CDR1 is MDHEN and CDR2 is SYDVKM. V was trimmed by 3 bases and J by 4 bases, leaving 13 bases between them. The CDR3 extends over 15 amino acids. CDR3 amino acids: CASSLRSGPYNEQFF. The CDR3 coding sequence is TGTGCCAGCAGTTTGAGGTCAGGGCCTTACAATGAGCAGTTCTTC.

The V call is TRBV9, the J call TRBJ2-1; D is perhaps TRBD2 (5 bases). The CDR3 consists of 19 residues. Germline assignment: CDR1 SGDLS and CDR2 YYNGEE. V lost 3 bases, J lost 0 bases, and 22 bases lay in between. CDR3 amino acids: CASSARDGSELSSYNEQFF. The CDR3 nucleotides read TGTGCCAGCAGCGCCCGGGATGGCAGCGAACTATCCTCCTACAATGAGCAGTTCTTC.

The gene calls are TRBV7-2 and TRBJ1-1, with TRBD1 matching over 8 bases. CDR1 is SGHTA and CDR2 is FQGNSA in the germline V gene. Trimming at V came to 4 bases and at J to 5 bases, leaving 9 bases not matched to a gene. This CDR3 comprises 15 residues. The CDR3 DNA reads TGTGCCAGCAGCTACGCAGGGGGCGGAAAAACTGAAGCTTTCTTT. Amino acid sequence: CASSYAGGGKTEAFF.

In this sample, this clone turned up a few times. The chain has TRBV5-1 and TRBJ1-2, with TRBD1 identical over 8 bases. V lost 7 bases and J lost 6; bases outside the gene matches: 11. Germline CDR1 and CDR2: SGHRS and YFSETQ. The CDR3 runs 14 residues. CDR3 nucleotide sequence: TGCGCCAGCGCCTTGGACAGGGCCAACAATGGCTACACCTTC. Translation: CASALDRANNGYTF.

The chain links TRBV19 to TRBJ1-2, with D maybe TRBD1 (6 bases). V was trimmed by 10 bases and J by 5 bases, leaving 20 bases between them. Germline values: CDR1 LNHDA, CDR2 SQIVND (reference sequence). This CDR3 comprises 14 residues. The CDR3 sequence: CATRLKWTAYGYTF. The DNA of the CDR3 is TGTGCCACACGCCTCAAGTGGACAGCATATGGCTACACCTTC.

Only a few counts were recorded for this clone. V and J are TRBV6-2 or TRBV6-3 and TRBJ2-3; the match to TRBD2 covers 11 bases. Germline V gene lookup returns CDR1 MNHEY and CDR2 SVGEGT. The V and J ends lost 6 bases and 6 bases, in that order; junction bases with no gene match: 8. CDR3 size: 15 residues. This CDR3 reads CASRPSGGRLDTQYF. CDR3 sequence (DNA): TGTGCCAGCAGACCTAGCGGGGGGCGTTTGGATACGCAGTATTTT.

This chain uses TRBV27 with TRBJ2-3; D possibly corresponds to TRBD1 (6 bases). Deletions cut 4 bases from V and 2 bases from J, with 16 bases between. The CDR3 covers 16 residues. Per germline, CDR1 MNHEY and CDR2 SMNVEV (reference sequence). CDR3 region: CASSSGNRAYTDTQYF. DNA for the CDR3: TGTGCCAGCAGTTCTGGGAACAGGGCCTACACAGATACGCAGTATTTT.

This sequence joins TRBV6-4 and TRBJ1-6; 7 nucleotides match TRBD1. In germline, CDR1 is MRHNA, CDR2 SNTAGT. CDR3 length: 13 residues. With 6 bases clipped from V and 7 bases from J, the junction kept 3 bases outside the gene matches. CDR3 loop: CASSVDRNSPLHF. The DNA of the CDR3 is TGTGCCAGCAGCGTGGACAGGAATTCACCCCTCCACTTT.

The gene calls are TRBV28 and TRBJ2-1; 11 bases line up with TRBD2. V gave up 2 bases and J gave up 0 bases; unmatched junction bases: 12. Per germline, CDR1 MDHEN and CDR2 SYDVKM. The length of the CDR3 is 20 residues. CDR3 protein: CASSLPPGLAETSSYNEQFF. As DNA, the CDR3 is TGTGCCAGCAGTTTACCCCCGGGACTAGCGGAAACGAGCTCCTACAATGAGCAGTTCTTC.

This rearrangement joins TRBV18 to TRBJ2-1, with 8 bases that match TRBD2. This CDR3 region has 13 residues. Germline CDR1 reads KGHSH; CDR2 reads LQKENI. J lost 10 bases, V lost 5 bases, and 7 bases had no gene match. CDR3 amino acids: CASSTGPGGEQFF. The CDR3 DNA reads as TGTGCCAGCTCAACGGGACCGGGGGGGGAGCAGTTCTTC.